The T cell receptor (beta chain) described here comes from a study of cytomegalovirus exposure and HLA in healthy donors. Study-level points and caveats: Researchers catalogued approximately 170 TCR beta chains as cytomegalovirus-associated.

A note on this clone: Its antigen is unknown.

Primers for the PCR totalled 60 Vbeta and 13 Jbeta. Profiled with immunoSEQ multiplex PCR; TCRdb holds only in-frame clones, not every one. The sample lists some 120,000 clones; around a tenth were seen once. CDR1 is PRHDT, CDR2 FYEKMQ, per germline (reference sequence). Germline trimming cut 3 bases from V and 1 base from J; bases unmatched to any gene: 7. The CDR3 loop spans 17 amino acids. The J gene is TRBJ2-1, the V gene TRBV13; 9 bases match TRBD2. Sequenced sample: PBMCs. The TCR comes from a man under 40 in good health and CMV-seronegative. CDR3 sequence (DNA): TGTGCCAGCAGCTTCCGCCTAGCGGGGAGGTCCTACAATGAGCAGTTCTTC. Its protein product is CASSFRLAGRSYNEQFF.